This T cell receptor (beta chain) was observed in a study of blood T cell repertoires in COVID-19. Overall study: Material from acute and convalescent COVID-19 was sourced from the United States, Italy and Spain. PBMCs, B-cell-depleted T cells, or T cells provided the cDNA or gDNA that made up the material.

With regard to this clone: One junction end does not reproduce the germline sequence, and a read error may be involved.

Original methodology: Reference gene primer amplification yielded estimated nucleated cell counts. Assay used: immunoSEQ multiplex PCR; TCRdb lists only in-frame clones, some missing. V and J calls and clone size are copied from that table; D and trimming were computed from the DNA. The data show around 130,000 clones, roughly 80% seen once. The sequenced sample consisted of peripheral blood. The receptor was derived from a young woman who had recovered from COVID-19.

DNA for the CDR3: TGTGCCAGTAGTCTCACGACTAGCTCCCGGCAGGATTTT. Amino acids: CASSLTTSSRQDF. The genes are TRBV19 and TRBJ2-3; TRBD2 matches 7 bases. The CDR3 runs 13 residues. Germline V gene data show CDR1 as LNHDA and CDR2 as SQIVND (reference sequence).